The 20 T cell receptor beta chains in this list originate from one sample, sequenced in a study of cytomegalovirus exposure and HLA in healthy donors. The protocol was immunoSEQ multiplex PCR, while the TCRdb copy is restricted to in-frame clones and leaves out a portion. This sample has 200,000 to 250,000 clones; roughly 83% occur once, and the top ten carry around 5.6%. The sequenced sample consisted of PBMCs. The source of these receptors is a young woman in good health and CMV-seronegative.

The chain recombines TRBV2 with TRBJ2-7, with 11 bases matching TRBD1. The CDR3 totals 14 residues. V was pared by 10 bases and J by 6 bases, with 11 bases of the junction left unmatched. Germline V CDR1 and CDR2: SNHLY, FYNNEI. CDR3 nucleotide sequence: TGTGCCACCCTGGTGGGGACAGGGGGTCTCGAGCAGTACTTC. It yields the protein CATLVGTGGLEQYF.

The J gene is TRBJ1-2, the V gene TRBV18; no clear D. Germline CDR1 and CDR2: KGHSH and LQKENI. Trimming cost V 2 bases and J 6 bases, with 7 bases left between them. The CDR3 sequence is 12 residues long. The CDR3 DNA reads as TGTGCCAGCTCACCAGGGAGGGATGGCTACACCTTC. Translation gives CASSPGRDGYTF.

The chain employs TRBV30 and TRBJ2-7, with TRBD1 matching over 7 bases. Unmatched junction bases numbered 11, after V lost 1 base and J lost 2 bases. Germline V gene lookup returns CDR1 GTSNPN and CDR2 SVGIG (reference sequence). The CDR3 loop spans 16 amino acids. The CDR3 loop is CAWSGDETGWAYEQYF. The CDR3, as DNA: TGTGCCTGGAGTGGAGATGAGACAGGGTGGGCCTACGAGCAGTACTTC.

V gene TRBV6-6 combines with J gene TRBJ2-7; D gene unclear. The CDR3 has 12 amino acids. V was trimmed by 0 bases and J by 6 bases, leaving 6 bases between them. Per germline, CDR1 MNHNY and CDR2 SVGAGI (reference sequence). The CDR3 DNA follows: TGTGCCAGCAGTTACTCGTATCTCGAGCAGTACTTC. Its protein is CASSYSYLEQYF.

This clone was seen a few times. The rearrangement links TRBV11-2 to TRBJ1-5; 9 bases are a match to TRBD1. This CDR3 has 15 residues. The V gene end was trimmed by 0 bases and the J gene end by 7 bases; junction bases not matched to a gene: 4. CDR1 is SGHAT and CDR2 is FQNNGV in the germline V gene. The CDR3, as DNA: TGTGCCAGCAGCTTAGAAGGGACAGGGTCCCAGCCCCAGCATTTT. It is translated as CASSLEGTGSQPQHF.

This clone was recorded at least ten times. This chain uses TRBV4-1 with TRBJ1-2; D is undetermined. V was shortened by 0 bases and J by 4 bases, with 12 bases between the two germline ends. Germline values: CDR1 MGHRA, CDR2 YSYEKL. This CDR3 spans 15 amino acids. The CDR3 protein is CASSQDEQTLYGYTF. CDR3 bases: TGCGCCAGCAGCCAAGATGAACAGACTCTCTATGGCTACACCTTC.

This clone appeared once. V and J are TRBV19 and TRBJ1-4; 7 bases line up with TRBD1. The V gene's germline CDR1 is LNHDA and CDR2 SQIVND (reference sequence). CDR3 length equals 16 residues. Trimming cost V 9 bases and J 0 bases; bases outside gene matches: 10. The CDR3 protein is CASRDRPVATNEKLFF. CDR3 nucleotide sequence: TGTGCCAGCAGGGACAGACCCGTTGCAACTAATGAAAAACTGTTTTTT.

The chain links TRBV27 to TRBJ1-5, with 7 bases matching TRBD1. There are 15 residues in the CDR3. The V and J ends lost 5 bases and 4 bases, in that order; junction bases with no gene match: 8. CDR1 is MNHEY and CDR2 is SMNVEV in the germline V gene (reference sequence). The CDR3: CASSTTGLGNQPQHF. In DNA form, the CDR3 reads TGTGCCAGCAGTACGACAGGGTTAGGGAATCAGCCCCAGCATTTT.

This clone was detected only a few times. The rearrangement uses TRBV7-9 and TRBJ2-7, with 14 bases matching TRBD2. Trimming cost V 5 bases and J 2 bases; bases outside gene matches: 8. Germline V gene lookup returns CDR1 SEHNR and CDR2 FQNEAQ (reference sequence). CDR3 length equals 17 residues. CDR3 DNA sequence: TGTGCCAGCAGCCCCAGGACTAGCGGGAGGCCAACCTACGAGCAGTACTTC. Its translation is CASSPRTSGRPTYEQYF.

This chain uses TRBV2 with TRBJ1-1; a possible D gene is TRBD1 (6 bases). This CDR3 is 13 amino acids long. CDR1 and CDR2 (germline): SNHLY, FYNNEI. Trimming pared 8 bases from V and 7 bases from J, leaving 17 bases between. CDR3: CASGPGHRNEAFF. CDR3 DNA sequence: TGTGCCAGCGGACCGGGACACCGAAATGAAGCTTTCTTT. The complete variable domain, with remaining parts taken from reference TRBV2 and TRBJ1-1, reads EPEVTQTPSHQVTQMGQEVILRCVPISNHLYFYWYRQILGQKVEFLVSFYNNEISEKSEIFDDQFSVERPDGSNFTLKIRSTKLEDSAMYFCASGPGHRNEAFFGQGTRLTVV.

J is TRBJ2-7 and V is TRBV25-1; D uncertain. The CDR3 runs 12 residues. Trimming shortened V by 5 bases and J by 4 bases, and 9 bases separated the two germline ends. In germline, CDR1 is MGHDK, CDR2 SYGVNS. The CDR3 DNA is TGTGCCAGCAGTCCTAACAAGTACGAGCAGTACTTC. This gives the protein CASSPNKYEQYF.

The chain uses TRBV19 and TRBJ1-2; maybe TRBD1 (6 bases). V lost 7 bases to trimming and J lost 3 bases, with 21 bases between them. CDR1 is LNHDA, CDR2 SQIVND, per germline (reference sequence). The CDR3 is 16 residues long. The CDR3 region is CASTLGARWGHYGYTF. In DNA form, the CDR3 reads TGTGCCAGTACCCTGGGGGCTCGGTGGGGGCACTATGGCTACACCTTC.

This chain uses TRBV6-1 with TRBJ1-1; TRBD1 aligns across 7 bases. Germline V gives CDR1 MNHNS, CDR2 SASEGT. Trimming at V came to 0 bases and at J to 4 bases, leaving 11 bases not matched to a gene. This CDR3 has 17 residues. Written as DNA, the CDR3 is TGTGCCAGCAGTGAAGCAAAGGGCAGGGGGTCGCGCACTGAAGCTTTCTTT. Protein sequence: CASSEAKGRGSRTEAFF.

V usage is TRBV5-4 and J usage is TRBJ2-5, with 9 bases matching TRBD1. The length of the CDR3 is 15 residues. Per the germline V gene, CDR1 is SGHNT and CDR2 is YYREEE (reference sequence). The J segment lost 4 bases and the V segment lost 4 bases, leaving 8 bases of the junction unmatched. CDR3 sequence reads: CASSGLDRGGETQYF. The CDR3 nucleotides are TGTGCCAGCAGCGGCCTGGACAGGGGAGGAGAGACCCAGTACTTC. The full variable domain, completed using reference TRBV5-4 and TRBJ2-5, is ETGVTQSPTHLIKTRGQQVTLRCSSQSGHNTVSWYQQALGQGPQFIFQYYREEENGRGNFPPRFSGLQFPNYSSELNVNALELDDSALYLCASSGLDRGGETQYFGPGTRLLVL.

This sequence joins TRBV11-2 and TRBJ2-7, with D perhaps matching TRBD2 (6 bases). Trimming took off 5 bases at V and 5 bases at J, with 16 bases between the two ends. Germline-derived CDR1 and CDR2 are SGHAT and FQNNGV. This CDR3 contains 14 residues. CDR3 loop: CASSAAGSFNEQYF. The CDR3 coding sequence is TGTGCCAGCAGCGCCGCCGGGAGCTTCAACGAGCAGTACTTC.

The CDR3 region is CASRTGGGETQYF. CDR3 DNA: TGTGCCAGCAGGACCGGGGGGGGAGAGACCCAGTACTTC. The chain recombines TRBV2 with TRBJ2-5, with TRBD2 identical over 8 bases. Trimming removed 6 bases from V and 4 bases from J; junction bases left unmatched: 4. Germline CDR1 is SNHLY and CDR2 is FYNNEI. The CDR3 is 13 amino acids.

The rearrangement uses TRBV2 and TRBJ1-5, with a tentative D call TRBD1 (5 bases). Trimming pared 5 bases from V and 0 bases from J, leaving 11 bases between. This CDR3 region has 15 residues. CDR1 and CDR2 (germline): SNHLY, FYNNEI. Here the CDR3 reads CASSSDSLSNQPQHF. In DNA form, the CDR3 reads TGTGCCAGCAGTTCCGACAGTCTTAGCAATCAGCCCCAGCATTTT.

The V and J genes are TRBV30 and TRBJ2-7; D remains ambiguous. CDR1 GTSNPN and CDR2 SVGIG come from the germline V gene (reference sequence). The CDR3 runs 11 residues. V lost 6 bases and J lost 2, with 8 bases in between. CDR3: CACRQAYEQYF. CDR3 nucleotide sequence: TGTGCCTGCAGACAAGCCTACGAGCAGTACTTC.

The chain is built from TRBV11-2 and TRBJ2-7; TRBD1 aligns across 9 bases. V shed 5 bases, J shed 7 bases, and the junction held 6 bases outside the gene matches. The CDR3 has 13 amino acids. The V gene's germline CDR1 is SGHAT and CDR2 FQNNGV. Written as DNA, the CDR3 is TGTGCCAGCAGCCCAGACAGGGGGAGAGAGCAGTACTTC. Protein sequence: CASSPDRGREQYF. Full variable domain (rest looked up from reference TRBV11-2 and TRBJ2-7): EAGVAQSPRYKIIEKRQSVAFWCNPISGHATLYWYQQILGQGPKLLIQFQNNGVVDDSQLPKDRFSAERLKGVDSTLKIQPAKLEDSAVYLCASSPDRGREQYFGPGTRLTVT.

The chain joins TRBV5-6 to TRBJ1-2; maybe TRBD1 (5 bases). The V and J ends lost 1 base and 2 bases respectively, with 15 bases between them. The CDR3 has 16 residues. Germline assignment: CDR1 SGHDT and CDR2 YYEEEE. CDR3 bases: TGTGCCAGCAGCTTGTCCGTAGGCAGGGAGAACTATGGCTACACCTTC. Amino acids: CASSLSVGRENYGYTF.